The following is a T cell receptor beta chain sequence with its context. The antigen is undetermined. The CDR3 is 13 residues long. After removal of 6 bases from V and 0 bases from J, the junction contained 0 bases not matched to a gene. The germline V gene has CDR1 SEHNR and CDR2 FQNEAQ (reference sequence). Libraries were prepared by immunoSEQ multiplex PCR; TCRdb keeps only in-frame clonotypes and omits some of them. The sample carries fewer than 50,000 clones, around 85% recorded once. This specimen comes from a study of graft-versus-host responses after intestinal transplantation. For the study at large: The whole recipient group had anti-thymocyte globulin induction followed by tacrolimus and steroids for about three years. Points from the study as a whole: There was an association between peak levels of circulating GvH clones and early post-transplant HvG declines.

The sample was unstimulated CD4+ T cells sorted from spleen or lymph node cells, taken before transplant. The TCR originated in a human donor who was the organ donor for an intestinal transplant. The chain is built from TRBV7-9 and TRBJ1-2; TRBD1 matches at 8 bases. The DNA of the CDR3 is TGTGCCAGCAGACAGGGGGCTAACTATGGCTACACCTTC. Translation: CASRQGANYGYTF.